The rows below give T cell receptor beta chains drawn from one sample of a study of T-cell memory formation after mild COVID-19. TCRdb ran MiXCR on the 5' RACE reads and lists one entry per CDR3 protein. Of around 250,000 distinct CDR3 sequences in the sample, about a sixth were seen once. The sequenced material came from PBMCs or a T cell subset sorted from them (not recorded which). The source is a man aged 18 to 30 who had mild COVID-19 (a few samples of this study predate the infection). Cell type and time point are not known. Both conserved end residues are part of each CDR3.

V	J	CDR3
TRBV7-9	TRBJ1-2	CASSSTRQPTNYGYTF
TRBV7-2	TRBJ2-5	CASSLYGGGAGETQYF
TRBV4-3	TRBJ2-1	CASRQGYGGSYNEQFF
TRBV7-8	TRBJ1-5	CASSLGRATEGNQPQHF
TRBV5-1	TRBJ2-3	CASSKGGRSTDTQYF
TRBV6-5	TRBJ1-6	CASRQGGESPLHF
TRBV5-1	TRBJ2-7	CASSLGVRALYEQYF
TRBV7-2	TRBJ2-1	CASSGPSYNEQFF
TRBV11-2	TRBJ1-2	CASSPGQGSNYGYTF
TRBV5-1	TRBJ2-5	CASSWELRETQYF